This TCR beta chain was captured in a study of shared clonotypes between healthy human individuals. Between the trimmed V and J ends, which lost 5 bases and 2 bases, there was a span of 12 bases. Per germline, CDR1 LNHNV and CDR2 YYDKDF (reference sequence). The CDR3 extends over 14 amino acids. Study results and limitations: Large sequencing depth failed to make sorted-subset sequencing complete, rarefaction showed. Sharing of clonotypes among donors was expected to vary with sequencing depth. Among several donors, roughly 5% of naive CD4 clonotypes were found in common.

A remark on this clone: Its specificity is not known.

Original processing methods: ImmunoSEQ yielded junction-only sequences lacking quality scores, so filtering differed. The repertoire was sequenced with immunoSEQ multiplex PCR; TCRdb's copy has only in-frame clones and lacks some. That table supplies the V and J calls and clone size; D and trimming were determined from the DNA. Among roughly 700,000 clones, roughly 70% were seen once, and the ten largest hold approximately 1.6%. The receptor comes from a young woman in good health. V is TRBV15 and J is TRBJ1-2, with D hard to call. Source material: memory CD4+ T cells sorted from blood. As to subset: CD45RA-negative fraction. The CDR3: CATSRNQENYGYTF. The CDR3 DNA reads TGTGCCACCAGCCGGAACCAGGAGAACTATGGCTACACCTTC.